These T cell receptor beta chains were read from a single sample in a study of cytomegalovirus exposure and HLA in healthy donors. Profiling relied on immunoSEQ multiplex PCR, and the TCRdb table lists in-frame clones only, not all of them. The repertoire holds about 170,000 clones, with 60% to 85% as singletons. The sample was PBMCs. Receptors were obtained from a female donor in good health and CMV-seronegative. Each CDR3 is given with its conserved first and last residue. Where a row states a size, it is once, few, many or the class of an expanded clone; other rows omit it.

clone_size cdr3_length v_call cdr3_aa
- 11 TRBV29-1 CSADRGHGYTF
- 14 TRBV28 CASSLTGTNYGYTF
- 14 TRBV6-1 CASSEDSGDYEQYF
- 10 TRBV29-1 CSGRNTEAFF
once 15 TRBV4-3 CASSPGLADTDTQYF
many 12 TRBV10-3 CAISREGNTIYF
- 14 TRBV30 CAWSQGQGDGGYTF
once 16 TRBV30 CAWREIGTPLPEKLFF
few 14 TRBV9 CASSATGTTGEQYF
- 14 TRBV28 CASSLGTDAYGYTF
- 19 TRBV7-2 CASSSTGLAGGPGTDTQYF
few 16 TRBV5-6 CASSPIRTGENEKLFF
- 13 TRBV11-2 CASSLGQTYGYTF
- 13 TRBV11-3 CASSLGQLTEAFF